This T cell receptor (beta chain) was captured by sequencing in a study of low-dose radiotherapy and immunotherapy resistance in tumors. Study as a whole: Cohort 1 was treated with 0.5 Gy per fraction at 2-week intervals, amounting to 6.5 Gy overall. The drug cyclophosphamide was given into a vein at 200 mg/m2 every two weeks, one day before radiation and immunotherapy.

Indicated time point: before trial treatment. Donors received a regimen that comprised nivolumab, ipilimumab, aspirin, low-dose cyclophosphamide and low-dose radiotherapy. TRAV- and TRBV-specific primers, spanning alpha and beta chains, primed first-strand cDNA. TCRs underwent roughly 20 PCR cycles of amplification with a constant-region primer and V-primer adapter. Amplification of isolated mRNA was accomplished via in vitro transcription. TCRdb redid the calling of the reads with MiXCR, one entry per CDR3 protein. The sample consists of around 83,000 distinct CDR3 sequences, approximately 20% of them appearing once. This clonotype has a single count. The CDR3 is 14 residues long. V was cut by 2 bases and J by 3 bases, with 9 bases left in between. CDR1 and CDR2 (germline): SGDLS, YYNGEE.

The sequence derives from a male donor with prostate cancer. The specimen comprised PBMCs, sampled before treatment. V is TRBV9 and J is TRBJ1-3; the D gene is possibly TRBD1 (5 bases). The CDR3 DNA sequence: TGTGCCAGCAGCGTGGGGCAACTTGGAAACACCATATATTTT. It is translated as CASSVGQLGNTIYF.